This T cell receptor (beta chain) was observed in a study of T cell changes during pregnancy in multiple sclerosis. The assay was immunoSEQ multiplex PCR, and TCRdb's table has in-frame clones only and misses some. The table records roughly 53,000 clones, roughly nine tenths of them present only once. Germline V gene sequence: CDR1 MNHNY, CDR2 SVGAGI (reference sequence). V was clipped by 7 bases and J by 2 bases; unmatched bases: 10. CDR3 size: 16 residues. The material was CD4+ T cells from peripheral blood mononuclear cells, obtained in the second trimester of pregnancy. The chain recombines TRBV6-6 with TRBJ2-1; TRBD1 matches at 8 bases. The sequence came from a female donor in good health, enrolled as a control in a pregnancy study. The chain's CDR3 is CASTEGDRHTYNEQFF. The CDR3 DNA is TGTGCCAGCACCGAGGGGGACAGGCACACCTACAATGAGCAGTTCTTC.